This TCR beta chain was captured in a study of T cells in Graves' hyperthyroidism and ophthalmopathy. TCR beta CDR3 regions were amplified from RNA transcripts. Initially, a first-round RT-PCR of the TCR CDR3 employed the HTBI primer set. TCRdb reprocessed the multiplex PCR reads with MiXCR, giving one entry per CDR3 protein. The sample carries 500,000 to 800,000 distinct CDR3 sequences, about 15% recorded once. The CDR3 totals 15 residues. From germline, CDR1 is MNHEY and CDR2 SMNVEV (reference sequence). Trimming took off 2 bases at V and 4 bases at J, with 12 bases between the two ends. At least 3 on the Clinical Activity Score was recorded for ophthalmopathy patients, who also had NOSPECS grade at least 4 and duration under 3 months. Clinical symptoms, serum thyroxine, TRAb, thyroid ultrasound and orbital computed tomography established diagnosis. PBMCs were derived from roughly 10 ml fresh peripheral blood.

This clonotype was recorded many times. The TCR was taken from a woman aged 45 to 65 with Graves' ophthalmopathy. The chain has TRBV27 and TRBJ2-1; the D call may be TRBD1 or TRBD2 (5 bases each). Sequenced: blood. The CDR3 nucleotides read TGTGCCAGCAGTTTAGAGGGGCGGGCATACAATGAGCAGTTCTTC. This codes for CASSLEGRAYNEQFF.